This TCR beta chain was sequenced in a study of radiation and T cells in renal cell carcinoma. Study-wide findings and caveats: From baseline, blood top tumor clonotypes peaked at 2 weeks post-radiation.

The germline CDR1 and CDR2 sequences are SNHLY and FYNNEI. There are 12 residues in the CDR3. Trimming cost V 8 bases and J 7 bases, with 14 bases left between them. As regards this clone: Its target is not known.

This sample's time point: blood 4 weeks post-SBRT, at nephrectomy. Sample treatment: 15 Gy SBRT to primary tumor, nephrectomy 4 weeks later. Clones were sequenced by immunoSEQ multiplex PCR, and TCRdb holds only the in-frame ones, with some missing. The sample shows roughly 160,000 clones, less than 90% of them seen only once. The TCR was taken from a woman in her fifties or sixties with renal cell carcinoma. The rearrangement links TRBV2 to TRBJ2-5, with D perhaps assigned TRBD1 or TRBD2 (6 bases each). This specimen consisted of blood, obtained from a patient whose treatment included radiotherapy and nephrectomy. CDR3 bases: TGTGCCAGCTCGGGGGCGCGAGGGACCCAGTACTTC. The encoded protein is CASSGARGTQYF.